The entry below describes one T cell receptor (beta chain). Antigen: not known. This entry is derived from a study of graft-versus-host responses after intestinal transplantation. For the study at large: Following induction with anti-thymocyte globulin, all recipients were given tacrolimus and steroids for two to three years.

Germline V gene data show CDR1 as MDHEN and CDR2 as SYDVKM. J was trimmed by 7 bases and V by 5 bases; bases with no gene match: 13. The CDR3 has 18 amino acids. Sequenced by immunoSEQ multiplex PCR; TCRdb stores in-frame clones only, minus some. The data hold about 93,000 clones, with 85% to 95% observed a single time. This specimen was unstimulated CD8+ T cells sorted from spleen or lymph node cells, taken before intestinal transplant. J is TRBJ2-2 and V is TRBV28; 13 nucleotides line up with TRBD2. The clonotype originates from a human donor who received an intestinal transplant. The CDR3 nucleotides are TGTGCCAGCAGTCTACCGAGACTAGCGGGGGGTTGGATCGGGGAGCTGTTTTTT. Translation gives CASSLPRLAGGWIGELFF.